This passage covers 15 T cell receptor beta chains from one sample sequenced in a study of CD8+CD57+ T cells in acquired aplastic anemia (dated 2018 in TCRdb). Expansion of CD8+CD57+ cells had been shown by flow cytometry in the patients chosen for sequencing. TCRdb records Illumina HiSeq 2000 as the sequencer. Profiling of TCR beta VDJ combinations and CDR3 sequences used genomic DNA as the template. TCRdb reran the public reads through fastp at Q25 and MiXCR, keeping productive beta chains. Every CDR3 protein is listed once, alongside the most common genes and DNA of its rows. This sample is represented by around 290,000 distinct CDR3 sequences; roughly 61% of them were singletons. Jointly, the top ten make up 1.3% of the sample. Sequencing was done on a sample of sorted CD4+, CD8+, or CD8+CD57+ T cells (not recorded which) from PBMCs. The receptors originated from a human donor with aplastic anemia.

This rearrangement joins TRBV25-1 to TRBJ2-7, with a possible D match to TRBD1 (6 bases). The V and J ends lost 8 bases and 2 bases respectively, with 19 bases between them. Germline values: CDR1 MGHDK, CDR2 SYGVNS. The CDR3 runs 15 residues. CDR3 in amino acids: CASSPRAQGAYEQYF. CDR3 in DNA: TGTGCCAGCTCACCGAGAGCACAGGGAGCCTACGAGCAGTACTTC.

The rearrangement joins TRBV7-3 to TRBJ1-1; maybe TRBD1 (5 bases). The CDR3 loop spans 15 amino acids. Trimming stripped 1 base from V and 0 bases from J, with 9 bases between. Germline lookup yields CDR1 SGHTA and CDR2 FQGTGA. CDR3 in amino acids: CASSLSPGMNTEAFF. As DNA, the CDR3 is TGTGCCAGCAGCTTAAGTCCAGGGATGAACACTGAAGCTTTCTTT.

This clonotype was seen just once. A read error may be the cause here, since a much bigger clone is one base away. V and J are TRBV7-8 and TRBJ1-5, with 7 positions matching TRBD1. The CDR3 length is 19 residues. Germline CDR1 reads SGHVS; CDR2 reads FQNEAQ. The CDR3 region is CASSQASRNRGRSNQPQHF. Written as DNA, the CDR3 is TGCGCCAGCAGCCAAGCGTCCCGGAACAGGGGACGGAGCAATCAGCCCCAGCATTTT.

This clonotype was picked up a small number of times. J is TRBJ2-3 and V is TRBV19, with D tentatively TRBD1 (6 bases). Germline V CDR1 and CDR2: LNHDA, SQIVND (reference sequence). Trimming removed 7 bases from V and 1 base from J, with 15 bases in between. This CDR3 has 15 amino acids. CDR3 sequence reads: CASTPPGAGTDTQYF. The CDR3 DNA reads as TGTGCCAGTACGCCCCCAGGGGCCGGCACAGATACGCAGTATTTT.

This chain connects TRBV5-1 to TRBJ2-2, with D unclear. The germline gives CDR1 SGHRS, CDR2 YFSETQ. The CDR3 has 15 amino acids. Between the trimmed V and J ends, which lost 3 bases and 2 bases, there was a span of 11 bases. The CDR3 is CASSSQTTNTGELFF. The CDR3 DNA reads TGCGCCAGCAGCTCTCAAACCACTAACACCGGGGAGCTGTTTTTT.

The chain couples TRBV20-1 to TRBJ1-1; no clear D gene. The V and J ends lost 1 base and 0 bases respectively, with 9 bases between them. The CDR3 runs 14 residues. The germline V gene has CDR1 DFQATT and CDR2 SNEGSKA (reference sequence). CDR3 nucleotide sequence: TGCAGTGCTAGAGGAGGGCGCATGAACACTGAAGCTTTCTTT. Translated: CSARGGRMNTEAFF.

The chain couples TRBV20-1 to TRBJ2-7; D not certain. V gave up 6 bases and J gave up 4 bases, with 19 bases separating them. Germline-derived CDR1 and CDR2 are DFQATT and SNEGSKA (reference sequence). CDR3 length: 14 residues. CDR3 sequence reads: CSAPSTAAGYEQYF. The CDR3 DNA sequence: TGCAGTGCCCCGTCGACGGCCGCCGGGTACGAGCAGTACTTC.

This rearrangement joins TRBV2 to TRBJ2-7; tentative D call: TRBD1 (6 bases). V gave up 4 bases and J gave up 0 bases, with 19 bases separating them. Germline V CDR1 and CDR2: SNHLY, FYNNEI. The CDR3 spans 17 residues. CDR3 in DNA: TGTGCCAGCAGTGCTAGAGAGGGGGACACTCGCTCCTACGAGCAGTACTTC. Amino acids: CASSAREGDTRSYEQYF.

The chain couples TRBV5-1 to TRBJ2-2, with no clear D. The CDR3 sequence is 14 residues long. V was clipped by 0 bases and J by 9 bases, with 12 bases between them. In germline, CDR1 is SGHRS, CDR2 YFSETQ. The CDR3 nucleotides are TGCGCCAGCAGCTTGGAAGGTTGGCAGCGGGAGCTGTTTTTT. It specifies CASSLEGWQRELFF.

J is TRBJ1-5 and V is TRBV24-1; no reliable D call. Germline assignment: CDR1 KGHDR and CDR2 SFDVKD. Trimming took off 2 bases at V and 4 bases at J, with 17 bases between the two ends. The CDR3 consists of 17 residues. CDR3: CATSDSMTDSRNQPQHF. Written as DNA, the CDR3 is TGTGCCACCAGTGATTCCATGACGGACTCCCGGAATCAGCCCCAGCATTTT.

The chain links TRBV28 to TRBJ1-4; 8 bases match TRBD1. The CDR3 length is 12 residues. V shed 11 bases and J 8 bases; nucleotides not matched to a gene: 7. CDR1 and CDR2 from the germline V gene are MDHEN and SYDVKM. The CDR3 region has the DNA TGTGCCGGACGGACAGGGAACGAAAAACTGTTTTTT. Translation: CAGRTGNEKLFF.

The V gene is TRBV19, the J gene TRBJ1-2; 9 nucleotides line up with TRBD1. Germline CDR1 and CDR2: LNHDA and SQIVND (reference sequence). With 4 bases clipped from V and 7 bases from J, the junction kept 7 bases outside the gene matches. The CDR3 has 14 residues. In nucleotides, the CDR3 is TGTGCCAGTAGTAGCGAACAGGGGGCGCGTGGCTACACCTTC. Residues: CASSSEQGARGYTF.

CDR3 nucleotides: TGCAGCGTTGGAAGACAGGGGGGAGAAAAACTGTTTTTT. Its protein is CSVGRQGGEKLFF. V usage is TRBV29-1 and J usage is TRBJ1-4; TRBD1 agrees at 9 bases. CDR1 and CDR2 from the germline V gene are SQVTM and ANQGSEA. The CDR3 spans 13 residues. Trimming cost V 4 bases and J 8 bases; bases outside gene matches: 5. The variable domain in full, completed from reference TRBV29-1 and TRBJ1-4, reads SAVISQKPSRDICQRGTSLTIQCQVDSQVTMMFWYRQQPGQSLTLIATANQGSEATYESGFVIDKFPISRPNLTFSTLTVSNMSPEDSSIYLCSVGRQGGEKLFFGSGTQLSVL.

This clonotype was observed a single time. The rearrangement links TRBV2 to TRBJ1-5; D is uncertain. Deletions cut 6 bases from V and 4 bases from J, with 16 bases between. The V gene's germline CDR1 is SNHLY and CDR2 FYNNEI. This CDR3 is built from 15 residues. The CDR3 coding sequence is TGTGCCAGCAGCCCCTCGGCCGGAGCAAATCAGCCCCAGCATTTT. The encoded protein is CASSPSAGANQPQHF.

The chain joins TRBV7-2 to TRBJ2-7, with TRBD2 matching over 11 bases. CDR3 length: 15 residues. CDR1 is SGHTA, CDR2 FQGNSA, per germline. V was clipped by 5 bases and J by 5 bases; unmatched bases: 8. The CDR3 DNA reads TGTGCCAGCAGCGGCCCCGGGACTAGCGGAAACGAGCAGTACTTC. This encodes CASSGPGTSGNEQYF.